This T cell receptor beta chain was found in a study of Graves' ophthalmopathy and Graves' hyperthyroidism (dated by TCRdb to 2016 to 2018). Notes on the research overall: Peripheral blood was collected at initial diagnosis, prior to any treatment. TCR beta repertoire signatures were used to distinguish Graves' ophthalmopathy from Graves' hyperthyroidism and to predict progression to ophthalmopathy. In total, 135 blood samples were TCR-sequenced: approximately 42 ophthalmopathy, some 80 hyperthyroidism and about 17 hyperthyroidism-to-ophthalmopathy patients. To explore V-J signatures distinguishing ophthalmopathy from hyperthyroidism, a discovery set of about a hundred patients (roughly 45 ophthalmopathy, over 55 stable hyperthyroidism) was enrolled. An independent validation cohort comprised roughly 20 hyperthyroidism patients and 15 to 17 patients who later progressed from hyperthyroidism to ophthalmopathy. T-cell repertoires of thyroid tissue and blood were compared in several hyperthyroidism patients. Following sample collection, hyperthyroidism patients were given methimazole at a starting dose of 30 mg daily, and ophthalmopathy patients were given high-dose intravenous methylprednisolone. The 100 discovery patients were randomly split 7:3 into training and test sets.

CDR1 and CDR2, looked up from the germline V gene (reference sequence), are SEHNR and FQNEAQ. Inclusive of the bounding cysteine and phenylalanine, the CDR3 is 12 residues long. The CDR3 DNA has 36 bases and is translated from base 1. At the junction V is shortened by 2 bases and J by 6 bases, with 8 bases in between. Ophthalmopathy patients had moderately to severely active disease, Clinical Activity Score of at least 3, NOSPECS grade of at least 4, and disease duration under 3 months. Patients were excluded if they had other autoimmune diseases, uncontrolled infections, pregnancy or lactation. Clinical symptoms, serum thyroxine, TRAb, thyroid ultrasound and orbital computed tomography formed the basis of the diagnosis. PBMCs were isolated from about 9.2 ml of fresh peripheral blood by Ficoll-Paque density gradient centrifugation. Trizol reagent was used to extract the total RNA, and its quality was then checked on an Agilent 2100 Bioanalyzer.

General findings and caveats noted by the study authors: In validation, the model predicted ophthalmopathy progression with about 70% sensitivity and 72.22% specificity; some 13 predicted patients were CT-confirmed with GO in a median of 6.5 months. Among expanded thyroid clonotypes with frequency above 0.001, most also showed up in blood, which suggests that blood repertoires may reflect the thyroid immune response. The 13-signature model separated ophthalmopathy from stable hyperthyroidism with around 90% sensitivity and almost 84% specificity in cross-validation, and 80%/75% in the test set. No statistical method was used to predetermine the sample size, and group allocation was not hidden from the investigators.

For repertoire sequencing, the TCR beta CDR3 regions were amplified from RNA transcripts. HTBI primers and the Qiagen OneStep RT-PCR kit were used in a first-round RT-PCR, which was followed by a second-round multiplex PCR, size selection and purification. Libraries were sequenced on an Illumina HiSeq2000 using paired-end 100 bp reads. From the authors' description of their analysis: SOAPnuke was used to process the reads, removing any read that contained adapters or uncalled bases, had a mean Phred below 15, or lacked an exact match to the constant primer or identifier. COPE v1.2.5 was used to merge high-quality paired reads. Each unique nucleotide sequence was defined as a clonotype, and clonotypes were aligned to IMGT TRB V, D and J references with MiTCR v1.1. Analysis was restricted to V-J combinations with a frequency above 0.0001, which covered 98% to 99.2% of repertoires. For each V-J combination, a TCR clonal expansion and chaos score was defined as F50 clonal expansion divided by the chaos observed in the TCRdist matrix. Welch's t-statistics and random forest were used to reduce the features to about 12 V-J combinations, which were then used as input to a naive Bayes classifier. Thyroid-blood repertoire similarity was quantified with the Morisita-Horn index. In TCRdb, the public reads were trimmed at Q25 with fastp and aligned with MiXCR, with productive beta chains retained. Rows with one shared CDR3 protein collapse into an entry with the most common genes and DNA. It is TCRdb's table, rather than the study itself, that gives the V and J calls and clone size. This sample gives about 220,000 distinct CDR3 sequences in total; 20% to 25% of them show up just once. The top ten hold more than 35% of the sample.

On this clonotype: Its binding antigen is unknown. Within one base of it there is no much larger clone, and no base qualities were kept.

The TCR sequence derives from a woman aged 50 to 65 with Graves' ophthalmopathy. Donor details come from another sample of the same person, matched by shared clones. Source material: peripheral blood. The chain couples TRBV7-9 to TRBJ2-7, with the identity of the D gene unclear. The CDR3 reads CASSLYGPEQYF. The DNA sequence is given as TGTGCCAGCAGCTTATACGGGCCCGAGCAGTACTTC.